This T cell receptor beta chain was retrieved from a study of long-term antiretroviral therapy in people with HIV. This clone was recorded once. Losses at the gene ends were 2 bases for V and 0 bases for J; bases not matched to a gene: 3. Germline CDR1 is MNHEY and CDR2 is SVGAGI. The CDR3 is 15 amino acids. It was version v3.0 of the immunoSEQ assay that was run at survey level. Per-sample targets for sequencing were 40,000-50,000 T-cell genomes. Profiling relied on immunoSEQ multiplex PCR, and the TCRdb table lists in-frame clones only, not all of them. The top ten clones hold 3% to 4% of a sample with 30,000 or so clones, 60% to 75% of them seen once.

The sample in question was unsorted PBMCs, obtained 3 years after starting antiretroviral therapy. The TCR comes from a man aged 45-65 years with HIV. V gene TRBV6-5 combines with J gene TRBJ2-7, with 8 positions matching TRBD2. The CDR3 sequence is CASSYVAGGSYEQYF. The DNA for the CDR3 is TGTGCCAGCAGTTACGTGGCGGGGGGCTCCTACGAGCAGTACTTC.